A single sample gave rise to the 10 T cell receptor beta chains below, sequenced in a study of CD8 T cells in ankylosing spondylitis. These receptors' antigens are unknown. One entry per CDR3 protein results from TCRdb running MiXCR on the 5' RACE reads. Counted here are roughly 490,000 distinct CDR3 sequences, approximately 5% occurring once; the ten biggest clones make up roughly 3.3%. Whole-study results and caveats: Within ankylosing spondylitis blood, a TCR beta motif made up of eight or nine highly homologous variants appeared to be characteristic.

Sequencing was done on a sample of blood, either unsorted or a sorted T cell fraction (not recorded which). The receptors derive from a male donor with ankylosing spondylitis.

This clonotype was seen ten or more times. The chain has TRBV9 and TRBJ2-3; 12 bases line up with TRBD2. V lost 3 bases to trimming and J lost 6 bases; unmatched junction nucleotides: 8. This CDR3 has 16 residues. Per the germline V gene, CDR1 is SGDLS and CDR2 is YYNGEE. The CDR3 loop reads CASSDPTSGGPDTQYF. CDR3 DNA sequence: TGTGCCAGCAGCGATCCGACTAGCGGGGGTCCCGATACGCAGTATTTT.

This clonotype was counted ten times or more. The V call is TRBV5-6, the J call TRBJ1-4; D gene unclear. The CDR3 sequence is 14 residues long. Germline V lookup: CDR1 SGHDT, CDR2 YYEEEE. V was cut by 2 bases and J by 7 bases, with 12 bases left in between. The CDR3 sequence: CASSFRTEGEKLFF. CDR3 DNA sequence: TGTGCCAGCAGCTTCCGGACTGAGGGTGAAAAACTGTTTTTT.

This clonotype appeared many times. The chain employs TRBV7-9 and TRBJ2-7, with unresolved D. The CDR3 covers 15 residues. CDR1 and CDR2 (germline): SEHNR, FQNEAQ (reference sequence). V lost 0 bases and J lost 0, with 9 bases in between. CDR3 in amino acids: CASSLADQRSYEQYF. CDR3 sequence (DNA): TGTGCCAGCAGCTTAGCGGACCAGCGCTCCTACGAGCAGTACTTC.

In the case of this clonotype: A read error may be the cause here, since a much bigger clone is one base away. The chain has TRBV20-1 and TRBJ1-6, with 8 bases identical to TRBD1. CDR3 length equals 14 residues. Trimming took 5 bases from V and 7 from J; bases not matched to a gene: 7. Per germline, CDR1 DFQATT and CDR2 SNEGSKA (reference sequence). CDR3 sequence: CSARLWTGNSPLHF. The DNA for the CDR3 is TGCAGTGCTCGCCTGTGGACAGGGAATTCACCCCTCCACTTT.

In this sample, this clonotype turned up a few times. The chain has TRBV7-2 and TRBJ1-4; possibly TRBD1 for D (5 bases). Germline V gene lookup returns CDR1 SGHTA and CDR2 FQGNSA. V gave up 4 bases and J gave up 10 bases, with 10 bases separating them. The CDR3 runs 12 residues. The CDR3 DNA sequence: TGTGCCAGCAGCTCGCCCGGGGGAAAACTGTTTTTT. This codes for CASSSPGGKLFF.

This clonotype was seen at least ten times. CDR3 DNA sequence: TGTGCCACCAGCGTAGCGGGCACAGATACGCAGTATTTT. It translates to CATSVAGTDTQYF. The rearrangement links TRBV15 to TRBJ2-3; D is perhaps TRBD2 (6 bases). With 5 bases removed from V and 1 base from J, the gap between germline ends came to 7 bases. The CDR3 covers 13 residues. Germline V gene sequence: CDR1 LNHNV, CDR2 YYDKDF (reference sequence).

Many counts were recorded for this clonotype. The rearrangement links TRBV29-1 to TRBJ2-7, with D possibly being TRBD1 (5 bases). V was cut by 4 bases and J by 0 bases, with 19 bases left in between. The CDR3 has 16 residues. Germline V gives CDR1 SQVTM, CDR2 ANQGSEA. CDR3 DNA sequence: TGCAGCGTTGCGGAAATTGATTGGGGCGGCTCCTACGAGCAGTACTTC. It yields the protein CSVAEIDWGGSYEQYF.

This clonotype was found a few times. The rearrangement links TRBV19 to TRBJ2-1, with 8 bases identical to TRBD2. CDR1 and CDR2 from the germline V gene are LNHDA and SQIVND (reference sequence). The J segment lost 5 bases and the V segment lost 7 bases, leaving 7 bases of the junction unmatched. The length of the CDR3 is 14 residues. The CDR3, as DNA: TGTGCCAGTACAGGCGGGAGGTCGGACAATGAGCAGTTCTTC. Protein sequence: CASTGGRSDNEQFF.

This clonotype was recorded many times. The J gene is TRBJ1-2, the V gene TRBV7-2; 8 positions agree with TRBD1. CDR1 is SGHTA and CDR2 is FQGNSA in the germline V gene. The trim removed 5 bases at V and 2 bases at J, leaving 1 base unmatched. This CDR3 is 13 amino acids long. The DNA for the CDR3 is TGTGCCAGCAGCCGGGACAGGAACTATGGCTACACCTTC. This codes for CASSRDRNYGYTF.

This clonotype was seen many times. This chain uses TRBV7-2 with TRBJ2-3; 8 positions agree with TRBD2. The length of the CDR3 is 16 residues. Germline values: CDR1 SGHTA, CDR2 FQGNSA. Trimming at V came to 5 bases and at J to 2 bases, leaving 9 bases not matched to a gene. CDR3 nucleotide sequence: TGTGCCAGCAGCCTATATGATAGCGGGGTCACAGATACGCAGTATTTT. This encodes CASSLYDSGVTDTQYF.